The 26 T cell receptor beta chains presented below share a single source sample, sequenced in a study of early T cells in non-severe SARS-CoV-2 infection. TCRdb used MiXCR to reprocess the 5' RACE reads, holding one entry per CDR3 protein. The table lists roughly 52,000 distinct CDR3 sequences, under 7.5% of them singletons. The source was whole blood, collected at baseline. The receptor source for this set is an adult who was a healthcare worker with PCR-confirmed SARS-CoV-2 infection or an uninfected control (not recorded which).

J is TRBJ2-2 and V is TRBV5-8, with TRBD2 as a possible D gene (5 bases). CDR1 is SGHTS, CDR2 YDEGEE, per germline. The CDR3 has 16 residues. Trimming pared 0 bases from V and 1 base from J, leaving 10 bases between. CDR3 nucleotide sequence: TGTGCCAGCAGCTTGGTGGAGGTCAGGAACACCGGGGAGCTGTTTTTT. The encoded protein is CASSLVEVRNTGELFF.

This chain connects TRBV9 to TRBJ2-2; D is ambiguous. V lost 0 bases and J 8 bases, leaving 11 bases between the germline ends. CDR3 length: 14 amino acids. Germline values: CDR1 SGDLS, CDR2 YYNGEE. DNA for the CDR3: TGTGCCAGCAGCGTAGAACAGAATGGGGGGGAGCTGTTTTTT. As protein: CASSVEQNGGELFF.

This clonotype was found a few times. The rearrangement joins TRBV25-1 to TRBJ2-1, with D unresolved. Germline V lookup: CDR1 MGHDK, CDR2 SYGVNS. CDR3 length: 14 amino acids. V lost 0 bases to trimming and J lost 6 bases, with 9 bases between them. This CDR3 reads CASSEYQQFNEQFF. In DNA, the CDR3 is TGTGCCAGCAGTGAATACCAACAGTTCAATGAGCAGTTCTTC.

This clonotype was detected many times. The chain joins TRBV11-2 to TRBJ2-7; tentative D call: TRBD1 (5 bases). V lost 5 bases to trimming and J lost 6 bases, with 17 bases between them. This CDR3 has 14 amino acids. Germline assignment: CDR1 SGHAT and CDR2 FQNNGV. The CDR3 is CASSRWTPRREQYF. CDR3 sequence (DNA): TGTGCCAGCAGCCGCTGGACACCGCGGCGCGAGCAGTACTTC.

This clonotype was recorded at least ten times. The CDR3 DNA sequence: TGCGCCAGCAGTGGGACAGGGCGGGTAGATACGCAGTATTTT. This translates into CASSGTGRVDTQYF. V and J are TRBV10-2 and TRBJ2-3; 8 bases fit TRBD1. From germline, CDR1 is WSHSY and CDR2 SAAADI. The CDR3 spans 14 residues. V dropped 4 bases and J dropped 5; count of bases not matched to a gene: 5.

This clonotype was counted at least ten times. The chain uses TRBV20-1 and TRBJ2-3, with 7 bases identical to TRBD1. The CDR3 extends over 12 amino acids. With V trimmed by 2 bases and J by 11 bases, 7 bases remained unmatched. Germline-derived CDR1 and CDR2 are DFQATT and SNEGSKA (reference sequence). CDR3 DNA sequence: TGCAGTGCTAGAATAGGGGACAGAGAGCAGTATTTT. Its protein is CSARIGDREQYF.

CDR3 bases: TGTGCCAGCAGTTTTGGGGTTTCCTACGAGCAGTACTTC. Encoded protein: CASSFGVSYEQYF. J is TRBJ2-7 and V is TRBV27, with D unclear. The length of the CDR3 is 13 residues. CDR1 is MNHEY, CDR2 SMNVEV, per germline (reference sequence). Trimming shortened V by 3 bases and J by 1 base, and 7 bases separated the two germline ends.

This clonotype showed up many times. The chain is built from TRBV7-9 and TRBJ2-5; D is unresolved. The germline V gene has CDR1 SEHNR and CDR2 FQNEAQ (reference sequence). V was shortened by 2 bases and J by 1 base, with 8 bases between the two germline ends. This CDR3 spans 14 amino acids. This CDR3 reads CASSLFQAQETQYF. The CDR3 DNA sequence: TGTGCCAGCAGCTTATTCCAAGCCCAAGAGACCCAGTACTTC. The full variable domain, in which reference TRBV7-9 and TRBJ2-5 provide the parts outside the CDR3, is DTGVSQNPRHKITKRGQNVTFRCDPISEHNRLYWYRQTLGQGPEFLTYFQNEAQLEKSRLLSDRFSAERPKGSFSTLEIQRTEQGDSAMYLCASSLFQAQETQYFGPGTRLLVL.

This clonotype was recorded at least ten times. The rearrangement links TRBV11-1 to TRBJ1-6, with D hard to call. With 5 bases removed from V and 5 bases from J, the gap between germline ends came to 10 bases. The CDR3 is 14 residues long. The V gene's germline CDR1 is SGHAT and CDR2 FQDESV (reference sequence). The CDR3, as DNA: TGTGCCAGCAGCCAAGATTGGAATAATTCACCCCTCCACTTT. It is translated as CASSQDWNNSPLHF.

In its sample, this clonotype was seen many times. The chain couples TRBV28 to TRBJ2-5, with D unresolved. The V gene's germline CDR1 is MDHEN and CDR2 SYDVKM. There are 12 residues in the CDR3. Trimming removed 3 bases at V and 4 bases at J, with 6 bases between. The CDR3 nucleotides read TGTGCCAGCAGTTTTCGAGGAGAGACCCAGTACTTC. Translation gives CASSFRGETQYF.

This clonotype has more than one count but fewer than ten. The chain links TRBV9 to TRBJ2-3, with D perhaps given as TRBD1 or TRBD2 (5 bases each). V was shortened by 1 base and J by 3 bases, with 15 bases between the two germline ends. Germline loops: CDR1 SGDLS, CDR2 YYNGEE. The CDR3 consists of 16 residues. CDR3 DNA sequence: TGTGCCAGCAGCGTACGTGGGGCTAGCCCTACAGATACGCAGTATTTT. This encodes CASSVRGASPTDTQYF.

This clonotype was seen ten or more times. The rearrangement links TRBV12-3 or TRBV12-4 to TRBJ2-3; TRBD2 matches 11 bases. There are 15 residues in the CDR3. The V gene end was trimmed by 3 bases and the J gene end by 2 bases; junction bases not matched to a gene: 1. CDR3 in amino acids: CASSLTSGDTDTQYF. Here the CDR3 DNA reads TGTGCCAGCAGTTTGACTAGCGGGGACACAGATACGCAGTATTTT.

This clonotype was picked up many times. This sequence joins TRBV6-5 and TRBJ1-6, with a possible D match to TRBD1 (5 bases). Trimming removed 10 bases from V and 10 bases from J, with 17 bases in between. The length of the CDR3 is 13 residues. Per the germline V gene, CDR1 is MNHEY and CDR2 is SVGAGI. The CDR3 here is CATSGDGLSPLHF. CDR3 bases: TGTGCCACCTCCGGGGACGGCCTCTCACCCCTCCACTTT.

This chain links TRBV30 with TRBJ2-5; TRBD2 agrees at 9 bases. V lost 0 bases and J lost 4; bases outside the gene matches: 6. Germline values: CDR1 GTSNPN, CDR2 SVGIG (reference sequence). This CDR3 is built from 15 residues. In nucleotides, the CDR3 is TGTGCCTGGAGTGTACGTCCTAGCGGGGCAGAGACCCAGTACTTC. This translates into CAWSVRPSGAETQYF.

The V and J genes are TRBV29-1 and TRBJ2-3; perhaps TRBD2 as D (7 bases). Germline lookup yields CDR1 SQVTM and CDR2 ANQGSEA. Trimming shortened V by 8 bases and J by 3 bases, and 18 bases separated the two germline ends. This CDR3 spans 14 amino acids. CDR3 sequence: CSTRPGGRTDTQYF. The CDR3, as DNA: TGCAGCACCCGGCCCGGGGGGCGGACAGATACGCAGTATTTT.

The chain uses TRBV20-1 and TRBJ2-1; TRBD1 agrees at 10 bases. From germline, CDR1 is DFQATT and CDR2 SNEGSKA (reference sequence). After removal of 7 bases from V and 7 bases from J, the junction contained 10 bases not matched to a gene. This CDR3 contains 14 residues. CDR3 in DNA: TGCAGTGTCCCGGCCAGGACAGGGGGTAATGAGCAGTTCTTC. It yields the protein CSVPARTGGNEQFF.

This clonotype came up many times. This chain connects TRBV20-1 to TRBJ1-2; 8 bases fit TRBD1. Trimming removed 3 bases from V and 8 bases from J; junction bases left unmatched: 2. Looked up from germline, CDR1 is DFQATT and CDR2 is SNEGSKA (reference sequence). The CDR3 loop spans 11 amino acids. The CDR3 nucleotides are TGCAGTGCTAGGGACAGGGAAGGCTACACCTTC. It yields the protein CSARDREGYTF.

This clonotype showed up just a few times. CDR3 sequence: CASSLGRSNSPLHF. For the CDR3, the DNA is TGTGCCAGCAGCTTGGGACGATCCAATTCACCCCTCCACTTT. The V gene is TRBV13, the J gene TRBJ1-6, with D tentatively TRBD1 (5 bases). This CDR3 comprises 14 residues. Trimming took 3 bases from V and 7 from J, leaving 10 bases between them. CDR1 is PRHDT and CDR2 is FYEKMQ in the germline V gene (reference sequence). The variable domain in full, completed from reference TRBV13 and TRBJ1-6, reads AAGVIQSPRHLIKEKRETATLKCYPIPRHDTVYWYQQGPGQDPQFLISFYEKMQSDKGSIPDRFSAQQFSDYHSELNMSSLELGDSALYFCASSLGRSNSPLHFGNGTRLTVT.

V is TRBV28 and J is TRBJ2-3; D is perhaps TRBD2 (5 bases). The V end lost 5 bases, the J end lost 8 bases, and 20 bases lay between the germline ends. The CDR3 has 15 residues. The germline CDR1 and CDR2 sequences are MDHEN and SYDVKM. The CDR3 DNA follows: TGTGCCAGCAGTGGACCCCCTTCACTAGTCGGTACGCAGTATTTT. Translated, it gives CASSGPPSLVGTQYF. Full variable domain (outside the CDR3, taken from reference TRBV28 and TRBJ2-3): DVKVTQSSRYLVKRTGEKVFLECVQDMDHENMFWYRQDPGLGLRLIYFSYDVKMKEKGDIPEGYSVSREKKERFSLILESASTNQTSMYLCASSGPPSLVGTQYFGPGTRLTVL.

CDR3 DNA sequence: TGTGCAAGTCGCCCTCGGAACGGAGAGCAAAAACTGTTTTTT. Translation: CASRPRNGEQKLFF. This rearrangement joins TRBV12-2 to TRBJ1-4. TRBV12-2 is termed a pseudogene. CDR3 size: 14 residues.

This clonotype was detected many times. The V call is TRBV6-6, the J call TRBJ1-6; D not resolved. Germline assignment: CDR1 MNHNY and CDR2 SVGAGI (reference sequence). The CDR3 contains 14 residues. V gave up 2 bases and J gave up 10 bases, with 12 bases separating them. CDR3 amino acids: CASSYEMLGSPLHF. DNA for the CDR3: TGTGCCAGCAGTTACGAGATGCTGGGGTCACCCCTCCACTTT.

This chain links TRBV5-5 with TRBJ2-5; 12 bases align to TRBD2. Germline loops: CDR1 SGHKS, CDR2 YYEKEE (reference sequence). This CDR3 contains 17 residues. After removal of 0 bases from V and 2 bases from J, the junction contained 5 bases not matched to a gene. Here the CDR3 reads CASSLVVTSGRQETQYF. In DNA, the CDR3 is TGTGCCAGCAGCTTGGTAGTGACTAGCGGGAGACAAGAGACCCAGTACTTC.

This clonotype has at least ten counts. The rearrangement joins TRBV12-3 or TRBV12-4 to TRBJ2-2; D unclear. The length of the CDR3 is 12 residues. The ends were cut back, 5 bases at V and 5 bases at J, with 6 bases in the middle. CDR3 region: CASSPGTGELFF. The CDR3 DNA reads TGTGCCAGCAGTCCAGGAACCGGGGAGCTGTTTTTT.

There are many counts of this clonotype. Mismatch with germline at one junction end may stem from a read error. The chain uses TRBV7-7 and TRBJ2-2; D is unresolved. CDR1 and CDR2 (germline): SSHAT, FNYEAQ (reference sequence). The CDR3 sequence is 15 residues long. The CDR3 here is CASSLRTDLTGELFF. CDR3 DNA: TGTGCTAGCAGCTTAAGAACGGACCTCACCGGGGAGCTGTTTTTT.

The chain combines TRBV6-5 with TRBJ2-7; TRBD2 aligns across 7 bases. The trim removed 5 bases at V and 4 bases at J, leaving 8 bases unmatched. The CDR3 has 14 amino acids. Looked up from germline, CDR1 is MNHEY and CDR2 is SVGAGI. The CDR3: CASSPGHGGYEQYF. The CDR3 bases are TGTGCCAGCAGTCCCGGACACGGGGGGTACGAGCAGTACTTC.

This clonotype was found many times. This chain links TRBV7-6 with TRBJ2-7, with D unresolved. This CDR3 is built from 13 residues. V lost 2 bases to trimming and J lost 6 bases, with 11 bases between them. Germline assignment: CDR1 SGHVS and CDR2 FNYEAQ. The CDR3: CASSLTILGEQYF. CDR3 in DNA: TGTGCCAGCAGCTTAACTATTTTGGGCGAGCAGTACTTC.